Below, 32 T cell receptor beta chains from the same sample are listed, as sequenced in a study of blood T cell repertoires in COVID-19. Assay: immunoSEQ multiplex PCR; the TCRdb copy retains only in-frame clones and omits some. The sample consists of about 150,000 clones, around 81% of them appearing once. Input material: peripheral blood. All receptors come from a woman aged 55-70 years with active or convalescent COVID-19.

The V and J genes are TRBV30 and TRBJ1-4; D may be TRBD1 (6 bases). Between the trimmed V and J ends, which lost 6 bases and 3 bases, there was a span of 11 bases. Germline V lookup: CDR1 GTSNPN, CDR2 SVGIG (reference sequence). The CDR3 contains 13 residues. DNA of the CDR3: TGTGCCTGTCAGGGGTCGGCTAATGAAAAACTGTTTTTT. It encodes CACQGSANEKLFF.

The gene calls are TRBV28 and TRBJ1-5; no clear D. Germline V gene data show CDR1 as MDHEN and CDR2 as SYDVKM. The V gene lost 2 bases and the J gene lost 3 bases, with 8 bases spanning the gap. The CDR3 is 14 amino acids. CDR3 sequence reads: CASSLGGANQPQHF. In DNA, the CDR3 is TGTGCCAGCAGTTTAGGAGGAGCCAATCAGCCCCAGCATTTT.

The CDR3 coding sequence is TGCGCCAGCAGCTTCAACATGGCCGGGACACACTATGGCTACACCTTC. Protein: CASSFNMAGTHYGYTF. The rearrangement joins TRBV4-1 to TRBJ1-2; D is possibly TRBD1 (6 bases). Germline values: CDR1 MGHRA, CDR2 YSYEKL. The CDR3 is 16 amino acids. Trimming left V 5 bases short and J 3 bases short, with 19 bases between.

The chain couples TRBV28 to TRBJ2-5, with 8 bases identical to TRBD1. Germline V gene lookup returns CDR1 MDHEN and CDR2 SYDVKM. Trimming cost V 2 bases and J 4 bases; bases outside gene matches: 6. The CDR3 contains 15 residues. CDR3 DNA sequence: TGTGCCAGCAGTTTACGATCGACAGGGGCAGAGACCCAGTACTTC. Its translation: CASSLRSTGAETQYF. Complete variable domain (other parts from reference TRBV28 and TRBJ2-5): DVKVTQSSRYLVKRTGEKVFLECVQDMDHENMFWYRQDPGLGLRLIYFSYDVKMKEKGDIPEGYSVSREKKERFSLILESASTNQTSMYLCASSLRSTGAETQYFGPGTRLLVL.

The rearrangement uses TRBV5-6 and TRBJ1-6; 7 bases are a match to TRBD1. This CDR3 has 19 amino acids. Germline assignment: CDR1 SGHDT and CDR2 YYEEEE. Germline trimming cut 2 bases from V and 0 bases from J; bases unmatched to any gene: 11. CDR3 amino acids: CASSFYRGLRSSYNSPLHF. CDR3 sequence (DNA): TGTGCCAGCAGCTTCTACAGGGGACTTAGGAGCTCCTATAATTCACCCCTCCACTTT.

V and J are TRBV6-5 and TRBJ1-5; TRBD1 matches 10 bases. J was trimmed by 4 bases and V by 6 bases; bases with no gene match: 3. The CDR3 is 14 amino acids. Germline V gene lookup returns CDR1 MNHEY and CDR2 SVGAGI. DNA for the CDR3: TGTGCCAGCAGCCGACAGGGGGCTAATCAGCCCCAGCATTTT. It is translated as CASSRQGANQPQHF.

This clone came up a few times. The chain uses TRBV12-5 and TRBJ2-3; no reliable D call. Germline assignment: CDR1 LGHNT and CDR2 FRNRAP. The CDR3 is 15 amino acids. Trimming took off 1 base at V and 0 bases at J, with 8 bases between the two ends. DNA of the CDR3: TGTGCTAGTGGTTTGGGCAGACATAGCACAGATACGCAGTATTTT. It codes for CASGLGRHSTDTQYF.

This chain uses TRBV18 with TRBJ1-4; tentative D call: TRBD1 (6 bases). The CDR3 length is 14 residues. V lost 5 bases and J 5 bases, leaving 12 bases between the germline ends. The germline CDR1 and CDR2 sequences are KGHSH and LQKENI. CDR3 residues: CASSVAGVNEKLFF. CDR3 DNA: TGTGCCAGCTCAGTTGCAGGGGTCAATGAAAAACTGTTTTTT.

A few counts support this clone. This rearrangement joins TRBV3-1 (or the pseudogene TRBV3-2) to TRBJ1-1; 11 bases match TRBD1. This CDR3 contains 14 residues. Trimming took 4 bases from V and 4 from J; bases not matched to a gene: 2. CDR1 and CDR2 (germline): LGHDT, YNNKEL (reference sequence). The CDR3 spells CASSPGTGGTEAFF. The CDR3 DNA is TGTGCCAGCAGCCCCGGGACAGGGGGCACTGAAGCTTTCTTT.

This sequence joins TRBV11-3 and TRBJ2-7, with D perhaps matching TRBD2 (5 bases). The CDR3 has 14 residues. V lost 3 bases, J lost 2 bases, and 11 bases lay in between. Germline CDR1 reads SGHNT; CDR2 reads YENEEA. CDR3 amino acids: CASSFLASTYEQYF. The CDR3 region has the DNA TGTGCCAGCAGCTTTCTGGCTAGCACCTACGAGCAGTACTTC.

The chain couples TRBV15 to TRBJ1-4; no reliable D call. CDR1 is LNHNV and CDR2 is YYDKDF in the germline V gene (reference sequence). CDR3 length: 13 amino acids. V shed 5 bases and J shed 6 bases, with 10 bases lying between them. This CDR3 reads CATSSELYEKLFF. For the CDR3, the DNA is TGTGCCACCAGCTCCGAACTCTATGAAAAACTGTTTTTT.

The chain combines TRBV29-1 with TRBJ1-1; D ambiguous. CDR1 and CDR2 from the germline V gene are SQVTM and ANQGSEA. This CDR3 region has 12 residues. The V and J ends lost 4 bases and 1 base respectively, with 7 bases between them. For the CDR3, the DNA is TGCAGCGTTGGTTACGGGAACACTGAAGCTTTCTTT. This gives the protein CSVGYGNTEAFF.

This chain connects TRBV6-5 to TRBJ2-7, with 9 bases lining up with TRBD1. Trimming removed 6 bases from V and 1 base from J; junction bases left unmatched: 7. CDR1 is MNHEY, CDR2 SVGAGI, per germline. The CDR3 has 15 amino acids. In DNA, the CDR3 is TGTGCCAGCAGGCAACTGGGACAGGGATCCTACGAGCAGTACTTC. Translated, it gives CASRQLGQGSYEQYF.

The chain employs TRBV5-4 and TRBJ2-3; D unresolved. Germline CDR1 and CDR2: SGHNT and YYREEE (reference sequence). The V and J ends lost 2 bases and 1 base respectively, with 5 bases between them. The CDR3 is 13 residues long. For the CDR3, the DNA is TGTGCCAGCAGCTTCCAGGGCACAGATACGCAGTATTTT. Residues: CASSFQGTDTQYF.

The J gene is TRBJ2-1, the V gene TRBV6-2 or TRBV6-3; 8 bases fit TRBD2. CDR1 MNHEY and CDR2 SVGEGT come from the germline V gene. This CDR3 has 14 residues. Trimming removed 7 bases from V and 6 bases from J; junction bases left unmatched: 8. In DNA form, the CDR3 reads TGTGCCAGCAACCCGGGACTAGGCGCCAATGAGCAGTTCTTC. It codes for CASNPGLGANEQFF.

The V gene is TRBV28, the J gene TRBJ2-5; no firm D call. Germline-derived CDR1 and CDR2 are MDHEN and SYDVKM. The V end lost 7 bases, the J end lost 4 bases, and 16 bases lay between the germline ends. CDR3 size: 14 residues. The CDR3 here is CASTKRLVPETQYF. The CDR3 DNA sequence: TGTGCCAGCACCAAAAGGCTAGTTCCAGAGACCCAGTACTTC. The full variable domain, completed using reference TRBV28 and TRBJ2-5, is DVKVTQSSRYLVKRTGEKVFLECVQDMDHENMFWYRQDPGLGLRLIYFSYDVKMKEKGDIPEGYSVSREKKERFSLILESASTNQTSMYLCASTKRLVPETQYFGPGTRLLVL.

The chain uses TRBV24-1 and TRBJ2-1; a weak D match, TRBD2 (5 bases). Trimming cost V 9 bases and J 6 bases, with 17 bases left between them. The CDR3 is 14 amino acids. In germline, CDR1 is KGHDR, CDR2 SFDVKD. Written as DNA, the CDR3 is TGTGCCACCCAGCCCGGGGAGAAGGGCAATGAGCAGTTCTTC. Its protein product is CATQPGEKGNEQFF.

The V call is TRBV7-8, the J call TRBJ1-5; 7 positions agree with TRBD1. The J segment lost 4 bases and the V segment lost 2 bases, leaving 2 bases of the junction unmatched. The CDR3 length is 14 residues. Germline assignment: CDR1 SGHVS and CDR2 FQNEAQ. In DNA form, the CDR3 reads TGTGCCAGCAGCTTACCGGGACAGAATCAGCCCCAGCATTTT. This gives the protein CASSLPGQNQPQHF.

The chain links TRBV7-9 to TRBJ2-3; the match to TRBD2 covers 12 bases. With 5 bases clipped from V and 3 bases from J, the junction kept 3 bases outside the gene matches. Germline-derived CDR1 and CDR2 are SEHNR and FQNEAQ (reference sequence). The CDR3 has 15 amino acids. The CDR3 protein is CASSLTSGRTDTQYF. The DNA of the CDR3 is TGTGCCAGCAGCCTTACTAGCGGGAGGACAGATACGCAGTATTTT.

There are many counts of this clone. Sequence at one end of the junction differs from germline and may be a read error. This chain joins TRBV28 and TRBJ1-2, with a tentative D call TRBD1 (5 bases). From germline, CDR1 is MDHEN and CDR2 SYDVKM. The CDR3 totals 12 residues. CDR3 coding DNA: TGTGCCAGCAGTTTTTGGGGGGTACCCCTCTTCTTC. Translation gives CASSFWGVPLFF.

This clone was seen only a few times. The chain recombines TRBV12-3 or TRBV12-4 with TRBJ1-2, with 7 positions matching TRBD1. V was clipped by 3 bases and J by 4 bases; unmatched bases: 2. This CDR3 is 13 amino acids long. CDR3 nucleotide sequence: TGTGCCAGCAGTTTCGGGACAGTCTATGGCTACACCTTC. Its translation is CASSFGTVYGYTF.

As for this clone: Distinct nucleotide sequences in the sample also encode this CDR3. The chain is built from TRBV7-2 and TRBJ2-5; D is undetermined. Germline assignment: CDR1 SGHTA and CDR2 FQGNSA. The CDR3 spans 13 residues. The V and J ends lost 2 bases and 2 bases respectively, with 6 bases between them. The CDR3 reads CASSLTLQETQYF. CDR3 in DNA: TGTGCCAGCAGCTTAACACTACAAGAGACCCAGTACTTC.

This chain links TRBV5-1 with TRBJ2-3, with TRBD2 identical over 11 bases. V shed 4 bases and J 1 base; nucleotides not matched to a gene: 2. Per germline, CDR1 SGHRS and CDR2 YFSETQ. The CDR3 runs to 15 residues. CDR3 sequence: CASSVTSGGTDTQYF. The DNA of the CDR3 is TGCGCCAGCAGCGTGACTAGCGGGGGCACAGATACGCAGTATTTT.

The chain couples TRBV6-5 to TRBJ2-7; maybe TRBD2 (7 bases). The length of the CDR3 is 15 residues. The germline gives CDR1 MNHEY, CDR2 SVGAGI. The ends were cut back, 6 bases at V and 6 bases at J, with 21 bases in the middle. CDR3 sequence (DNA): TGTGCCAGCAGCCTGGGGGGGCAAGACCCCTCCGAGCAGTACTTC. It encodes CASSLGGQDPSEQYF.

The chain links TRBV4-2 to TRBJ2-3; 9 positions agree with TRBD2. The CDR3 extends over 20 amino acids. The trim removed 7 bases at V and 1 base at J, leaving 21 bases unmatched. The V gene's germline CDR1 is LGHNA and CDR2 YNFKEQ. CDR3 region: CASTWDIWASGNMRTDTQYF. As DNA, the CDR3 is TGTGCCAGCACATGGGATATTTGGGCTAGCGGGAACATGCGCACAGATACGCAGTATTTT.

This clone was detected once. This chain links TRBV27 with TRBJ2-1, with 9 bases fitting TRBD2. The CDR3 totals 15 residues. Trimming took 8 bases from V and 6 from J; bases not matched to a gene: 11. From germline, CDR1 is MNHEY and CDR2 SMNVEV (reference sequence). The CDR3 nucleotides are TGTGCCAGCGGGACCGGAGCGGGAGGTACCAATGAGCAGTTCTTC. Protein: CASGTGAGGTNEQFF.

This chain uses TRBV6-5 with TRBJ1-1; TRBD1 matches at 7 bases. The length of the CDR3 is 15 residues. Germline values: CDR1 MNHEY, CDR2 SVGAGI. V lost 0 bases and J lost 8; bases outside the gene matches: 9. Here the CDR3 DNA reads TGTGCCAGCAGTTACTCAAGACAGGGAGGAACCGAAGCTTTCTTT. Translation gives CASSYSRQGGTEAFF.

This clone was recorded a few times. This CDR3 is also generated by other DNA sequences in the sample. The CDR3, as DNA: TGTGCCAGCAGGTTTCCATCCTGGGTGCGGCCGGGGGTGGGGCGGGAGAACAATGAGCAGTTCTTC. Protein product: CASRFPSWVRPGVGRENNEQFF. J is TRBJ2-1 and V is TRBV28, with 7 bases lining up with TRBD2. Trimming removed 6 bases from V and 5 bases from J; junction bases left unmatched: 31. Per the germline V gene, CDR1 is MDHEN and CDR2 is SYDVKM. This CDR3 is 22 amino acids long. The entire variable domain, with the rest obtained from reference TRBV28 and TRBJ2-1, is as follows: DVKVTQSSRYLVKRTGEKVFLECVQDMDHENMFWYRQDPGLGLRLIYFSYDVKMKEKGDIPEGYSVSREKKERFSLILESASTNQTSMYLCASRFPSWVRPGVGRENNEQFFGPGTRLTVL.

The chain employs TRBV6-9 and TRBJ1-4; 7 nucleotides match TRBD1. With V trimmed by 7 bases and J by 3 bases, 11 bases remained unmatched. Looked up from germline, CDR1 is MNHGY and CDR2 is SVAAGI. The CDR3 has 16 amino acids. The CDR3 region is CASTHRPGQSNEKLFF. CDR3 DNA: TGTGCCAGCACCCATCGTCCGGGACAGTCTAATGAAAAACTGTTTTTT.

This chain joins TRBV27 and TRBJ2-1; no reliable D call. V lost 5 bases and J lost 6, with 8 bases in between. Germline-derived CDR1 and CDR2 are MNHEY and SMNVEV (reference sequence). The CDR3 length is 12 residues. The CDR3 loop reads CASSPSVNEQFF. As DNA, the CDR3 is TGTGCCAGCAGTCCCAGTGTCAATGAGCAGTTCTTC.

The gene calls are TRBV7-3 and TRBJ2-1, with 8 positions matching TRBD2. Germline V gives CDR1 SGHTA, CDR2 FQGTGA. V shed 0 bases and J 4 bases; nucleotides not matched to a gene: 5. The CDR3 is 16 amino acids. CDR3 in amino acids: CASSLTLGTSYNEQFF. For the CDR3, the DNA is TGTGCCAGCAGCTTAACGTTAGGGACTAGTTACAATGAGCAGTTCTTC.

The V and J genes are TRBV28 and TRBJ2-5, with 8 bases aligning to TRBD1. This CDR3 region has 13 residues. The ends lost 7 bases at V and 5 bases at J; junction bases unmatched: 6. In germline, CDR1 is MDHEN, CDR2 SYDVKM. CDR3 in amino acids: CASTDRGRETQYF. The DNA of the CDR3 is TGTGCCAGCACCGACAGGGGAAGGGAGACCCAGTACTTC.